The T cell receptor beta chain under discussion was sequenced for a study of OX40 agonist ivuxolimab in advanced cancers. General observations from the study: At 0.1 to 3.0 mg/kg and by week 6, CD4+ and CD8+ T cells in the blood had expanded clonally. Certain nonresponding patients likewise had low normalized T-cell clonal expansion.

As for this clone: What it binds is unknown.

Libraries were prepared by immunoSEQ multiplex PCR; TCRdb keeps only in-frame clonotypes and omits some of them. Of about 41,000 clones listed, roughly 86% were seen once; the top ten hold roughly 3.6%. Germline V gene lookup returns CDR1 SNHLY and CDR2 FYNNEI. Trimming stripped 7 bases from V and 5 bases from J, with 8 bases between. The CDR3 runs to 11 residues. The receptor's source is an adult with an advanced solid tumor such as melanoma, head and neck, liver or kidney cancer. This rearrangement joins TRBV2 to TRBJ1-2; D is undetermined. Here the sequenced sample was CD4+ or CD8+ T cells sorted from blood, taken in a trial of the OX40 agonist ivuxolimab. The CDR3 coding sequence is TGTGCCAGCACCCTTAGTTATGGCTACACCTTC. It encodes CASTLSYGYTF.